What follows are 22 T cell receptor beta chains derived from one specimen sequenced in a study of blood T cells in healthy people across ages. The use of a sample-barcoded 5' primer and a J-beta primer mix characterized a second PCR of about 6 to 11 cycles. One entry per CDR3 protein results from TCRdb running MiXCR on the 5' RACE reads. The sample contains 1.4 million to 1.5 million distinct CDR3 sequences, about 43% of which appear only once. The sample consisted of blood. Receptors were obtained from a woman under 30 in good health.

CDR3 region: CASSSGEGLAYNEQFF. CDR3 nucleotides: TGTGCCAGTAGTTCCGGGGAGGGTCTAGCCTACAATGAGCAGTTCTTC. This chain uses TRBV19 with TRBJ2-1; 7 bases match TRBD2. V lost 5 bases to trimming and J lost 2 bases; unmatched junction nucleotides: 9. CDR3 length: 16 residues. Germline CDR1 and CDR2: LNHDA and SQIVND (reference sequence).

V gene TRBV7-9 combines with J gene TRBJ1-2; D uncertain. This CDR3 has 14 residues. Germline V lookup: CDR1 SEHNR, CDR2 FQNEAQ (reference sequence). V was pared by 5 bases and J by 0 bases, with 10 bases between. CDR3 nucleotide sequence: TGTGCCAGCAGCCACCTGCCTGCTAACTATGGCTACACCTTC. Its translation is CASSHLPANYGYTF. The whole variable domain, filled in from reference TRBV7-9 and TRBJ1-2, reads DTGVSQNPRHKITKRGQNVTFRCDPISEHNRLYWYRQTLGQGPEFLTYFQNEAQLEKSRLLSDRFSAERPKGSFSTLEIQRTEQGDSAMYLCASSHLPANYGYTFGSGTRLTVV.

This clonotype was seen more than once but under ten times. The V gene is TRBV9, the J gene TRBJ1-1; tentatively, D is TRBD1 (6 bases). The ends were cut back, 3 bases at V and 7 bases at J, with 19 bases in the middle. The CDR3 loop spans 15 amino acids. Germline V gene lookup returns CDR1 SGDLS and CDR2 YYNGEE. CDR3 region: CASSAPQGSFSEAFF. In DNA, the CDR3 is TGTGCCAGCAGCGCCCCACAGGGAAGTTTCAGTGAAGCTTTCTTT.

The chain has TRBV4-1 and TRBJ2-4; 8 positions agree with TRBD1. The J call may be in error: the DNA end matches TRBJ2-7 better. The CDR3 consists of 15 residues. Germline CDR1 MGHRA, CDR2 YSYEKL. The CDR3, as DNA: TGCGCCAGCAGCCAAGAGGTTGGACAGGGCTACGAGCAGTACTTC. Protein sequence: CASSQEVGQGYEQYF.

This chain connects TRBV5-1 to TRBJ2-7; D gene ambiguous. The V end lost 0 bases, the J end lost 1 base, and 8 bases lay between the germline ends. The germline V gene encodes CDR1 SGHRS and CDR2 YFSETQ. CDR3 size: 14 residues. The CDR3 coding sequence is TGCGCCAGCAGCTTGGACTCCTTATCCTACGAGCAGTACTTC. It encodes CASSLDSLSYEQYF.

This clonotype came up a few times. The V and J genes are TRBV27 and TRBJ2-7, with D perhaps given as TRBD1 or TRBD2 (5 bases each). Trimming stripped 5 bases from V and 0 bases from J, with 14 bases between. This CDR3 is built from 15 residues. Germline-derived CDR1 and CDR2 are MNHEY and SMNVEV (reference sequence). The CDR3 DNA reads TGTGCCAGCAGTCTGGGACCGATCCCCTCCTACGAGCAGTACTTC. It translates to CASSLGPIPSYEQYF.

The rearrangement uses TRBV7-2 and TRBJ2-1; 9 bases are a match to TRBD2. The J call is uncertain, as TRBJ2-7 better fits the DNA end. The CDR3 loop spans 14 amino acids. The germline gives CDR1 SGHTA, CDR2 FQGNSA. The CDR3 is CASSFTSGLDEQYF. Written as DNA, the CDR3 is TGTGCCAGCAGCTTCACTAGCGGGCTCGATGAGCAGTACTTC.

This clonotype was seen only a few times. The J gene is TRBJ2-1, the V gene TRBV4-1; 11 bases fit TRBD2. The germline gives CDR1 MGHRA, CDR2 YSYEKL. Trimming at V came to 4 bases and at J to 2 bases, leaving 4 bases not matched to a gene. This CDR3 is 16 amino acids long. The CDR3 coding sequence is TGCGCCAGCAGCCCAATAGCGGGAGGGACCTACAATGAGCAGTTCTTC. It translates to CASSPIAGGTYNEQFF.

This chain uses TRBV20-1 with TRBJ2-2, with a possible D match to TRBD1 (5 bases). This CDR3 region has 15 residues. Germline V gene sequence: CDR1 DFQATT, CDR2 SNEGSKA (reference sequence). Deletions cut 1 base from V and 3 bases from J, with 12 bases between. The CDR3 reads CSARAGAMDTGELFF. Here the CDR3 DNA reads TGCAGTGCTAGAGCTGGGGCTATGGACACCGGGGAGCTGTTTTTT.

The J gene is TRBJ1-1, the V gene TRBV6-5, with D possibly TRBD1 on 5 matching bases. The CDR3 sequence is 15 residues long. Germline V lookup: CDR1 MNHEY, CDR2 SVGAGI. Trimming left V 6 bases short and J 0 bases short, with 14 bases between. CDR3 nucleotides: TGTGCCAGCAGCATTTCGGGGGGAGTGAACACTGAAGCTTTCTTT. Amino acids: CASSISGGVNTEAFF.

This clonotype was observed a handful of times. The chain links TRBV4-2 to TRBJ1-1; no clear D gene. The V gene lost 3 bases and the J gene lost 1 base, with 9 bases spanning the gap. In germline, CDR1 is LGHNA, CDR2 YNFKEQ. This CDR3 has 14 amino acids. CDR3 amino acids: CASSQLQRNTEAFF. The CDR3 DNA is TGTGCCAGCAGCCAGCTACAGAGGAACACTGAAGCTTTCTTT.

The V gene is TRBV7-8, the J gene TRBJ2-5; tentative D call: TRBD2 (6 bases). V lost 4 bases and J 5 bases, leaving 17 bases between the germline ends. Germline-derived CDR1 and CDR2 are SGHVS and FQNEAQ. CDR3 length: 15 residues. The CDR3 loop is CASSSNSASGETQYF. As DNA, the CDR3 is TGTGCCAGCAGCTCGAATAGTGCCAGCGGGGAGACCCAGTACTTC.

This clonotype came up a few times. This rearrangement joins TRBV7-2 to TRBJ2-3, with TRBD2 matching 9 bases. The CDR3 extends over 14 amino acids. Looked up from germline, CDR1 is SGHTA and CDR2 is FQGNSA. With V trimmed by 4 bases and J by 6 bases, 5 bases remained unmatched. CDR3 coding DNA: TGTGCCAGCAGCTCGAGAGGACTAGCGGATACGCAGTATTTT. Translating gives CASSSRGLADTQYF.

The J gene is TRBJ2-7, the V gene TRBV5-6; 9 bases agree with TRBD2. This CDR3 has 14 residues. V was clipped by 8 bases and J by 7 bases; unmatched bases: 13. Germline V CDR1 and CDR2: SGHDT, YYEEEE. The CDR3 region is CARSHGGGDDEQYF. The CDR3 DNA reads TGTGCCAGAAGCCATGGCGGGGGGGACGATGAGCAGTACTTC. Full variable domain (outside the CDR3, taken from reference TRBV5-6 and TRBJ2-7): DAGVTQSPTHLIKTRGQQVTLRCSPKSGHDTVSWYQQALGQGPQFIFQYYEEEERQRGNFPDRFSGHQFPNYSSELNVNALLLGDSALYLCARSHGGGDDEQYFGPGTRLTVT.

The rearrangement uses TRBV20-1 and TRBJ2-1; 7 nucleotides match TRBD2. Germline CDR1 is DFQATT and CDR2 is SNEGSKA (reference sequence). The ends lost 5 bases at V and 5 bases at J; junction bases unmatched: 9. This CDR3 contains 14 residues. The CDR3: CSAPGLVRDNEQFF. CDR3 nucleotides: TGCAGTGCTCCCGGACTAGTCCGAGACAATGAGCAGTTCTTC.

Only a few counts were recorded for this clonotype. V gene TRBV20-1 combines with J gene TRBJ2-1; 14 bases line up with TRBD2. Trimming at V came to 3 bases and at J to 7 bases, leaving 2 bases not matched to a gene. The CDR3 covers 14 residues. Looked up from germline, CDR1 is DFQATT and CDR2 is SNEGSKA (reference sequence). DNA for the CDR3: TGCAGTGCTAGTAGGACTAGCGGGAGGAATGAGCAGTTCTTC. Protein sequence: CSASRTSGRNEQFF.

The chain employs TRBV9 and TRBJ2-3, with 8 nucleotides matching TRBD2. Germline values: CDR1 SGDLS, CDR2 YYNGEE. The CDR3 has 16 amino acids. Germline trimming cut 3 bases from V and 3 bases from J; bases unmatched to any gene: 9. CDR3 amino acids: CASSAPGLGGTDTQYF. In DNA, the CDR3 is TGTGCCAGCAGCGCCCCGGGACTAGGAGGGACAGATACGCAGTATTTT.

This rearrangement joins TRBV20-1 to TRBJ2-6, with TRBD2 matching over 14 bases. Per germline, CDR1 DFQATT and CDR2 SNEGSKA (reference sequence). This CDR3 has 17 residues. Trimming removed 6 bases from V and 3 bases from J; junction bases left unmatched: 7. CDR3 region: CSARGLAGVSGANVLTF. CDR3 sequence (DNA): TGCAGTGCCCGGGGACTAGCGGGAGTTAGTGGGGCCAACGTCCTGACTTTC.

CDR3 sequence (DNA): TGCGCCAGCAGCCAAGATAGCGGCCTAGACTCCTACGAGCAGTACTTC. This translates into CASSQDSGLDSYEQYF. The rearrangement uses TRBV4-1 and TRBJ2-7, with TRBD2 as a possible D gene (6 bases). The germline V gene encodes CDR1 MGHRA and CDR2 YSYEKL. CDR3 length equals 16 residues. Trimming pared 0 bases from V and 0 bases from J, leaving 12 bases between.

The CDR3 DNA follows: TGTGCCAGCAGCTTAGGCCCCTCGAACACTGAAGCTTTCTTT. Translating it yields CASSLGPSNTEAFF. This chain links TRBV11-1 with TRBJ1-1; no clear D gene. The CDR3 extends over 14 amino acids. Germline assignment: CDR1 SGHAT and CDR2 FQDESV (reference sequence). V was cut by 1 base and J by 1 base, with 7 bases left in between.

The chain joins TRBV6-2 or TRBV6-3 to TRBJ1-4, with D unclear. Trimming took off 5 bases at V and 8 bases at J, with 9 bases between the two ends. Germline assignment: CDR1 MNHEY and CDR2 SVGEGT. The CDR3 contains 12 residues. The CDR3 loop is CASSMGKEKLFF. The CDR3 region has the DNA TGTGCCAGCAGTATGGGGAAAGAAAAACTGTTTTTT.

There are a few counts of this clonotype. DNA of the CDR3: TGCAGCGTGCGGACAGGGGTAGAGACCCAGTACTTC. Amino acid sequence: CSVRTGVETQYF. The chain has TRBV29-1 and TRBJ2-5; TRBD1 matches at 9 bases. The CDR3 sequence is 12 residues long. V dropped 6 bases and J dropped 4; count of bases not matched to a gene: 3. Germline lookup yields CDR1 SQVTM and CDR2 ANQGSEA. The whole variable domain, filled in from reference TRBV29-1 and TRBJ2-5, reads SAVISQKPSRDICQRGTSLTIQCQVDSQVTMMFWYRQQPGQSLTLIATANQGSEATYESGFVIDKFPISRPNLTFSTLTVSNMSPEDSSIYLCSVRTGVETQYFGPGTRLLVL.